This passage covers 29 T cell receptor beta chains from one sample sequenced in a study of response to subunit inactivated influenza vaccine (dated by TCRdb to between 2017 and 2018). The library was prepared using RT-PCR. Sequencing took place on an Illumina HiSeq 2500. Using fastp at Q25 and MiXCR, TCRdb reprocessed the public reads and kept productive beta chains. When rows share a CDR3 protein, they turn into one entry using the most common DNA and genes. The sample table contains some 850,000 distinct CDR3 sequences; only one count was recorded for around a sixth of them. Roughly 10% of the sample belongs to the ten largest clones. The sequenced sample was PBMCs from blood, obtained less than 6 days after vaccination. The receptors shown here come from a man between 50 and 59 years old who received an inactivated influenza vaccine. Donor details come from another sample of the same person, matched by shared clones.

This clonotype appeared a few times. V usage is TRBV6-1 and J usage is TRBJ1-2, with a tentative D call TRBD1 (6 bases). Trimming removed 11 bases from V and 4 bases from J, with 17 bases in between. Germline loops: CDR1 MNHNS, CDR2 SASEGT. The CDR3 contains 13 residues. The CDR3 loop reads CAGGNRVPYGYTF. The CDR3 region has the DNA TGTGCCGGGGGCAACAGGGTCCCCTATGGCTACACCTTC.

The V and J genes are TRBV20-1 and TRBJ2-1; 7 nucleotides align to TRBD1. J gave up 10 bases and V 2 bases, and 11 bases lay outside the gene matches. The CDR3 runs to 14 residues. CDR1 and CDR2 (germline): DFQATT, SNEGSKA (reference sequence). The CDR3 loop reads CSARRATGPTEQFF. DNA for the CDR3: TGCAGTGCTAGAAGGGCGACAGGGCCCACGGAGCAGTTCTTC.

This clonotype was seen a handful of times. V is TRBV12-3 or TRBV12-4 and J is TRBJ2-5; D unresolved. V gave up 3 bases and J gave up 2 bases, with 10 bases separating them. This CDR3 comprises 14 residues. The CDR3 nucleotides are TGTGCCAGCAGTTTGGCTGCAGAACAAGAGACCCAGTACTTC. Protein product: CASSLAAEQETQYF.

The chain recombines TRBV10-3 with TRBJ2-7; tentatively, D is TRBD1 or TRBD2 (5 bases each). The V end lost 7 bases, the J end lost 9 bases, and 19 bases lay between the germline ends. From germline, CDR1 is ENHRY and CDR2 SYGVKD. The CDR3 has 13 amino acids. The CDR3, as DNA: TGTGCCATCAACTCGGGACCTTGGGGTGGGCAGTACTTC. Encoded protein: CAINSGPWGGQYF.

This chain connects TRBV11-1 to TRBJ2-3, with 10 bases identical to TRBD2. Germline CDR1 SGHAT, CDR2 FQDESV (reference sequence). CDR3 length: 18 residues. V shed 1 base and J 2 bases; nucleotides not matched to a gene: 9. The CDR3 DNA reads TGTGCCAGCAGCTTAGTTTCGTGGCTAGCGGGAGTCACAGATACGCAGTATTTT. Protein product: CASSLVSWLAGVTDTQYF. Full variable domain (outside the CDR3, taken from reference TRBV11-1 and TRBJ2-3): EAEVAQSPRYKITEKSQAVAFWCDPISGHATLYWYRQILGQGPELLVQFQDESVVDDSQLPKDRFSAERLKGVDSTLKIQPAELGDSAMYLCASSLVSWLAGVTDTQYFGPGTRLTVL.

This clonotype appeared a few times. The V call is TRBV7-2, the J call TRBJ1-1; 7 nucleotides line up with TRBD1. J was trimmed by 11 bases and V by 0 bases; bases with no gene match: 6. Per the germline V gene, CDR1 is SGHTA and CDR2 is FQGNSA. The CDR3 runs to 13 residues. The CDR3 nucleotides are TGTGCCAGCAGCTTAGCGGTGACAGGGTTGGCTTTCTTT. Translation gives CASSLAVTGLAFF.

This clonotype appeared many times. The rearrangement joins TRBV4-3 to TRBJ2-7; a possible D gene is TRBD1 (5 bases). Germline V gives CDR1 LGHNA, CDR2 YSLEER. Trimming took off 6 bases at V and 6 bases at J, with 15 bases between the two ends. The CDR3 is 13 residues long. This CDR3 reads CASSYRTVSEQYF. The CDR3 DNA follows: TGCGCCAGCAGTTACAGGACCGTTTCCGAGCAGTACTTC.

The chain links TRBV15 to TRBJ2-1; 11 bases fit TRBD2. The CDR3 extends over 17 amino acids. The germline V gene has CDR1 LNHNV and CDR2 YYDKDF (reference sequence). The V and J ends lost 0 bases and 9 bases, in that order; junction bases with no gene match: 10. CDR3 nucleotide sequence: TGTGCCACCAGCAGAGATTTTGGTAGCGGGGGGGCCAGTGAGCAGTTCTTC. Translation gives CATSRDFGSGGASEQFF. The full variable domain, with the rest looked up from reference TRBV15 and TRBJ2-1, is DAMVIQNPRYQVTQFGKPVTLSCSQTLNHNVMYWYQQKSSQAPKLLFHYYDKDFNNEADTPDNFQSRRPNTSFCFLDIRSPGLGDTAMYLCATSRDFGSGGASEQFFGPGTRLTVL.

V and J are TRBV12-3 or TRBV12-4 and TRBJ2-2, with D tentatively TRBD1 (6 bases). CDR3 length: 15 residues. V was pared by 6 bases and J by 1 base, with 12 bases between. Here the CDR3 DNA reads TGTGCCAGCAGGAATCAGGGGATGAACACCGGGGAGCTGTTTTTT. Translation: CASRNQGMNTGELFF.

This clonotype was seen a few times. The genes are TRBV5-4 and TRBJ1-6, with TRBD1 matching 7 bases. With 4 bases clipped from V and 6 bases from J, the junction kept 10 bases outside the gene matches. The CDR3 runs to 16 residues. Germline V gene data show CDR1 as SGHNT and CDR2 as YYREEE (reference sequence). This CDR3 is CASSRSGQSLNSPLHF. In nucleotides, the CDR3 is TGTGCCAGCAGCCGATCGGGACAGAGTCTTAATTCACCCCTCCACTTT.

CDR3 sequence (DNA): TGTGCCAGCAGACCCCCCTGGGGCGGAAATACGCAGTATTTT. Translated, it gives CASRPPWGGNTQYF. This chain links TRBV11-2 with TRBJ2-3; possible D gene TRBD1, 5 bases. The V gene's germline CDR1 is SGHAT and CDR2 FQNNGV. V lost 6 bases and J 7 bases, leaving 17 bases between the germline ends. CDR3 length: 14 amino acids.

This clonotype was seen at least ten times. This rearrangement joins TRBV9 to TRBJ2-1; D may match TRBD1 or TRBD2 (6 bases each). The CDR3 runs 15 residues. V was trimmed by 0 bases and J by 0 bases, leaving 7 bases between them. Germline V gives CDR1 SGDLS, CDR2 YYNGEE. The CDR3 DNA reads as TGTGCCAGCAGCGTAGGGGGGGCCTCCTACAATGAGCAGTTCTTC. Its protein is CASSVGGASYNEQFF.

This clonotype was observed at least ten times. V and J are TRBV2 and TRBJ2-1; D tentatively fits TRBD1 or TRBD2 (6 bases each). The CDR3 spans 13 residues. The V end lost 7 bases, the J end lost 8 bases, and 15 bases lay between the germline ends. The germline V gene encodes CDR1 SNHLY and CDR2 FYNNEI. CDR3 DNA: TGTGCCAGCAAGACGGGGGCTTGGGATGAGCAGTTCTTC. It translates to CASKTGAWDEQFF.

This clonotype showed up just a few times. The genes are TRBV4-3 and TRBJ1-1, with D maybe TRBD1 (5 bases). This CDR3 has 16 amino acids. With 0 bases removed from V and 9 bases from J, the gap between germline ends came to 20 bases. Germline V gene data show CDR1 as LGHNA and CDR2 as YSLEER. The CDR3 loop is CASSQDLTTWGVQAFF. CDR3 nucleotide sequence: TGCGCCAGCAGCCAAGATCTGACGACATGGGGGGTTCAAGCTTTCTTT.

V is TRBV10-3 and J is TRBJ2-3; 9 bases line up with TRBD2. CDR3 length: 15 amino acids. CDR1 ENHRY and CDR2 SYGVKD come from the germline V gene. J was trimmed by 4 bases and V by 4 bases; bases with no gene match: 6. DNA for the CDR3: TGTGCCATCAGTGGTGCGGGGGGGCATGCAGATACGCAGTATTTT. It translates to CAISGAGGHADTQYF.

This clonotype was recorded once. The chain recombines TRBV4-3 with TRBJ2-3, with 11 bases aligning to TRBD2. The germline V gene has CDR1 LGHNA and CDR2 YSLEER. Unmatched junction bases numbered 5, after V lost 3 bases and J lost 0 bases. The CDR3 spans 17 residues. The CDR3 here is CASSQQTSGVSTDTQYF. The CDR3, as DNA: TGCGCCAGCAGCCAGCAGACTAGCGGGGTTAGCACAGATACGCAGTATTTT.

This clonotype was detected a few times. V gene TRBV10-3 combines with J gene TRBJ1-1; maybe TRBD1 (6 bases). Trimming took 3 bases from V and 6 from J, leaving 14 bases between them. The CDR3 is made up of 14 amino acids. CDR1 ENHRY and CDR2 SYGVKD come from the germline V gene. CDR3 nucleotide sequence: TGTGCCATCAGTGAATGGCAGGGGTTAGCTGAAGCTTTCTTT. This encodes CAISEWQGLAEAFF.

CDR3 region: CASSRTGENYEQYF. The CDR3 coding sequence is TGTGCCAGCAGCCGGACAGGGGAAAATTACGAGCAGTACTTC. The V and J genes are TRBV7-9 and TRBJ2-7, with 9 nucleotides matching TRBD1. The germline gives CDR1 SEHNR, CDR2 FQNEAQ (reference sequence). The J segment lost 4 bases and the V segment lost 5 bases, leaving 6 bases of the junction unmatched. The CDR3 loop spans 14 amino acids.

V usage is TRBV25-1 and J usage is TRBJ2-2; 9 bases line up with TRBD2. V was pared by 8 bases and J by 3 bases, with 7 bases of the junction left unmatched. The germline V gene encodes CDR1 MGHDK and CDR2 SYGVNS. This CDR3 is built from 15 residues. The CDR3 spells CASRIAGVDTGELFF. The CDR3 nucleotides are TGTGCCAGCCGAATAGCGGGAGTAGACACCGGGGAGCTGTTTTTT.

This clonotype was recorded at least ten times. The genes are TRBV7-2 and TRBJ2-5; a weak D match, TRBD2 (5 bases). Germline V gives CDR1 SGHTA, CDR2 FQGNSA. This CDR3 has 13 amino acids. V lost 4 bases, J lost 10 bases, and 16 bases lay in between. CDR3 nucleotides: TGTGCCAGCAGCTCCGACTCACATGGGAGCCAGTACTTC. Its translation: CASSSDSHGSQYF.

The sample holds a few counts of this clonotype. This rearrangement joins TRBV12-3 or TRBV12-4 to TRBJ2-7; TRBD1 matches at 7 bases. Trimming at V came to 1 base and at J to 6 bases, leaving 0 bases not matched to a gene. The CDR3 has 12 residues. CDR3 protein: CASSLGTGEQYF. For the CDR3, the DNA is TGTGCCAGCAGTTTAGGGACAGGCGAGCAGTACTTC.

The gene calls are TRBV20-1 and TRBJ2-3; no firm D call. The CDR3 covers 12 residues. V lost 5 bases and J 2 bases, leaving 8 bases between the germline ends. CDR1 and CDR2 from the germline V gene are DFQATT and SNEGSKA (reference sequence). This chain's CDR3 is CSAWSFTDTQYF. CDR3 sequence (DNA): TGCAGTGCTTGGAGTTTCACAGATACGCAGTATTTT.

This chain links TRBV4-3 with TRBJ2-5; D not resolved. Germline CDR1 and CDR2: LGHNA and YSLEER. With 0 bases removed from V and 14 bases from J, the gap between germline ends came to 16 bases. The CDR3 is 13 amino acids. CDR3 protein: CASSQEEYGPRYF. DNA for the CDR3: TGCGCCAGCAGCCAAGAAGAGTACGGGCCGCGATACTTC.

This sequence joins TRBV7-2 and TRBJ2-3, with 10 bases that match TRBD2. The CDR3 spans 17 residues. Germline-derived CDR1 and CDR2 are SGHTA and FQGNSA. V gave up 1 base and J gave up 4 bases; unmatched junction bases: 8. Written as DNA, the CDR3 is TGTGCCAGCAGCTTAGTGGCTAGCGGGAGTACCCCAGATACGCAGTATTTT. Its protein product is CASSLVASGSTPDTQYF.

This clonotype was detected a few times. This chain joins TRBV28 and TRBJ1-5; D remains ambiguous. Germline CDR1 is MDHEN and CDR2 is SYDVKM. V dropped 7 bases and J dropped 7 bases, with 17 bases sitting between them. The CDR3 consists of 14 residues. The CDR3 here is CASITGVRRQPQHF. For the CDR3, the DNA is TGTGCCAGCATAACCGGGGTGAGACGGCAGCCCCAGCATTTT.

This clonotype was recorded once. The rearrangement joins TRBV5-6 to TRBJ2-3; TRBD2 matches at 9 bases. CDR3 length: 16 residues. V shed 4 bases and J 3 bases; nucleotides not matched to a gene: 9. Germline CDR1 and CDR2: SGHDT and YYEEEE. The CDR3 loop is CASSLTRGGRTDTQYF. The CDR3 nucleotides read TGTGCCAGCAGCCTGACGCGGGGGGGCCGGACAGATACGCAGTATTTT.

This clonotype was seen at least ten times. This chain links TRBV20-1 with TRBJ2-5, with TRBD2 matching 10 bases. V dropped 3 bases and J dropped 5; count of bases not matched to a gene: 9. Germline-derived CDR1 and CDR2 are DFQATT and SNEGSKA (reference sequence). CDR3 length: 15 amino acids. The CDR3 DNA is TGCAGTGCTAGTTTTCTAGCGGGAGCTGGGGAGACCCAGTACTTC. Protein product: CSASFLAGAGETQYF.

The rearrangement links TRBV4-2 to TRBJ2-1; 8 bases are shared with TRBD1. V shed 0 bases and J 5 bases; nucleotides not matched to a gene: 6. Germline lookup yields CDR1 LGHNA and CDR2 YNFKEQ. CDR3 length equals 16 residues. The CDR3 DNA is TGTGCCAGCAGCCAAGATGCAGGACAGGGCAACAATGAGCAGTTCTTC. It codes for CASSQDAGQGNNEQFF.

This clonotype was counted only a few times. The V gene is TRBV12-3 or TRBV12-4, the J gene TRBJ2-7; D is ambiguous. The CDR3 spans 12 residues. The V end lost 4 bases, the J end lost 5 bases, and 9 bases lay between the germline ends. CDR3 nucleotides: TGTGCCAGCAGTTCACCCACCCACGAGCAGTACTTC. It specifies CASSSPTHEQYF.